These 28 T cell receptor beta chains originate from one sample sequenced in a study of lymphopenia after photon versus proton radiotherapy (dated by TCRdb to between 2018 and 2021). The method was the immunoSEQ multiplex PCR assay. This immuneACCESS table, as held by TCRdb, lists in-frame sequences with V and J called but not all clones. Of the missing ones, under half trace to an unresolved V gene in checked studies; the others have no known cause. The sample profile shows about 26,000 clones; about 88% of them were found once. The ten largest account for under 0.9% of the sample. Sequences were derived from peripheral blood, sampled from a patient treated with photon-based radiotherapy. The receptors were gathered from a woman in her 50s with cholangiocarcinoma.

This chain connects TRBV4-3 to TRBJ2-2, with D possibly being TRBD2 (5 bases). Germline CDR1 and CDR2: LGHNA and YSLEER. There are 14 residues in the CDR3. V was shortened by 4 bases and J by 6 bases, with 12 bases between the two germline ends. The DNA of the CDR3 is TGCGCCAGCAGCCTTCGGGAAGAGTCCGGGGAGCTGTTTTTT. Translation: CASSLREESGELFF.

The chain recombines TRBV9 with TRBJ1-4, with 7 bases aligning to TRBD1. V trimming: 4 bases; J trimming: 5 bases; junction bases outside the gene matches: 8. In germline, CDR1 is SGDLS, CDR2 YYNGEE. The CDR3 has 15 amino acids. The CDR3 loop is CASSPVGTVNEKLFF. The CDR3 nucleotides are TGTGCCAGCAGCCCAGTCGGGACAGTCAATGAAAAACTGTTTTTT.

The chain has TRBV7-2 and TRBJ1-6; D is ambiguous. The CDR3 spans 19 residues. Germline V gene data show CDR1 as SGHTA and CDR2 as FQGNSA. V lost 2 bases and J 0 bases, leaving 17 bases between the germline ends. DNA of the CDR3: TGTGCCAGCAGCTTAATTGGCCCCAGAGCTATCTCCTATAATTCACCCCTCCACTTT. This encodes CASSLIGPRAISYNSPLHF.

The chain joins TRBV7-2 to TRBJ2-7; 9 nucleotides match TRBD2. The germline V gene encodes CDR1 SGHTA and CDR2 FQGNSA. This CDR3 is built from 17 residues. The V and J ends lost 5 bases and 4 bases, in that order; junction bases with no gene match: 15. The CDR3 sequence is CASSPGRLAGFGYEQYF. The CDR3 nucleotides read TGTGCCAGCAGCCCCGGCAGGCTAGCGGGGTTTGGGTACGAGCAGTACTTC. Full variable domain (outside the CDR3, taken from reference TRBV7-2 and TRBJ2-7): GAGVSQSPSNKVTEKGKDVELRCDPISGHTALYWYRQSLGQGLEFLIYFQGNSAPDKSGLPSDRFSAERTGGSVSTLTIQRTQQEDSAVYLCASSPGRLAGFGYEQYFGPGTRLTVT.

A single count supports this clone. V gene TRBV18 combines with J gene TRBJ2-5; D not resolved. This CDR3 comprises 16 residues. Germline V CDR1 and CDR2: KGHSH, LQKENI. The germline V and J ends were trimmed by 3 bases and 1 base, with 15 bases remaining between them. The CDR3 reads CASSPGKGSGQETQYF. The CDR3 region has the DNA TGTGCCAGCTCACCTGGTAAGGGATCGGGCCAAGAGACCCAGTACTTC.

The genes are TRBV20-1 and TRBJ2-5; the D is unclear. The CDR3 is made up of 11 amino acids. Germline V lookup: CDR1 DFQATT, CDR2 SNEGSKA (reference sequence). Trimming shortened V by 5 bases and J by 5 bases, and 9 bases separated the two germline ends. DNA of the CDR3: TGCAGTGCTGGGCCCCGGGAGACCCAGTACTTC. This sequence encodes CSAGPRETQYF.

The V and J genes are TRBV7-2 and TRBJ2-7; no definite D call. Trimming shortened V by 8 bases and J by 3 bases, and 14 bases separated the two germline ends. This CDR3 comprises 13 residues. CDR1 and CDR2 from the germline V gene are SGHTA and FQGNSA. The CDR3 reads CASRVGGIYEQYF. For the CDR3, the DNA is TGTGCCAGCCGGGTCGGCGGAATCTACGAGCAGTACTTC. Variable domain in full (rest from reference TRBV7-2 and TRBJ2-7): GAGVSQSPSNKVTEKGKDVELRCDPISGHTALYWYRQSLGQGLEFLIYFQGNSAPDKSGLPSDRFSAERTGGSVSTLTIQRTQQEDSAVYLCASRVGGIYEQYFGPGTRLTVT.

The rearrangement joins TRBV7-2 to TRBJ1-6; 7 bases align to TRBD1. Germline V CDR1 and CDR2: SGHTA, FQGNSA. The CDR3 covers 14 residues. V shed 6 bases and J 10 bases; nucleotides not matched to a gene: 9. CDR3 residues: CASRPGGEKSPLHF. The CDR3 bases are TGTGCCAGCAGGCCAGGGGGGGAGAAGTCACCCCTCCACTTT. Combining the CDR3 with reference TRBV7-2 and TRBJ1-6 gives the whole variable domain GAGVSQSPSNKVTEKGKDVELRCDPISGHTALYWYRQSLGQGLEFLIYFQGNSAPDKSGLPSDRFSAERTGGSVSTLTIQRTQQEDSAVYLCASRPGGEKSPLHFGNGTRLTVT.

V usage is TRBV9 and J usage is TRBJ2-7, with 8 bases lining up with TRBD1. The CDR3 is 14 amino acids. CDR1 is SGDLS and CDR2 is YYNGEE in the germline V gene. V trimming: 3 bases; J trimming: 2 bases; junction bases outside the gene matches: 4. The CDR3 loop reads CASSEGTGTYEQYF. The CDR3 coding sequence is TGTGCCAGCAGCGAAGGGACAGGAACCTACGAGCAGTACTTC.

CDR3 amino acids: CASSPPYRDIYSYEQYF. In nucleotides, the CDR3 is TGTGCCAGCTCACCACCTTATCGCGACATATACTCCTACGAGCAGTACTTC. The J gene is TRBJ2-7, the V gene TRBV18; D is unclear. The CDR3 is 17 residues long. Germline CDR1 KGHSH, CDR2 LQKENI. V shed 0 bases and J shed 0 bases, with 15 bases lying between them. The full variable domain, rest sourced from reference TRBV18 and TRBJ2-7, is NAGVMQNPRHLVRRRGQEARLRCSPMKGHSHVYWYRQLPEEGLKFMVYLQKENIIDESGMPKERFSAEFPKEGPSILRIQQVVRGDSAAYFCASSPPYRDIYSYEQYFGPGTRLTVT.

V usage is TRBV28 and J usage is TRBJ2-7; D possibly corresponds to TRBD2 (5 bases). The V end was cut by 2 bases, the J end by 9 bases, with 11 bases between. The V gene's germline CDR1 is MDHEN and CDR2 SYDVKM. The CDR3 runs 12 residues. The CDR3 here is CASSLQYAGQYF. CDR3 sequence (DNA): TGTGCCAGCAGTTTACAGTACGCGGGGCAGTACTTC.

V gene TRBV2 combines with J gene TRBJ2-2; TRBD2 agrees at 11 bases. The CDR3 extends over 14 amino acids. Trimming removed 4 bases from V and 8 bases from J; junction bases left unmatched: 3. Germline CDR1 is SNHLY and CDR2 is FYNNEI. For the CDR3, the DNA is TGTGCCAGCAGTGGACTAGCGGGGTTTGGGGAGCTGTTTTTT. Its translation: CASSGLAGFGELFF.

This clone appeared once. The CDR3 coding sequence is TGTGCCATCAGTGAGGGAAAGGGAACCTCTGGAAACACCATATATTTT. This codes for CAISEGKGTSGNTIYF. This chain uses TRBV10-3 with TRBJ1-3; unclear D gene. CDR1 and CDR2 (germline): ENHRY, SYGVKD. V lost 2 bases, J lost 0 bases, and 11 bases lay in between. The CDR3 covers 16 residues.

This clone was recorded only once. V and J are TRBV9 and TRBJ2-1, with D possibly being TRBD1 or TRBD2 (5 bases each). Germline CDR1 is SGDLS and CDR2 is YYNGEE. This CDR3 comprises 15 residues. The V end lost 1 base, the J end lost 8 bases, and 16 bases lay between the germline ends. The CDR3: CASSVPGAARDEQFF. CDR3 nucleotide sequence: TGTGCCAGCAGCGTACCCGGGGCCGCTCGGGATGAGCAGTTCTTC.

The chain is built from TRBV6-1 and TRBJ2-1; TRBD2 is a possible D gene (6 bases). V gave up 7 bases and J gave up 4 bases, with 17 bases separating them. This CDR3 is built from 15 residues. Germline V gene lookup returns CDR1 MNHNS and CDR2 SASEGT. CDR3 protein: CASKLRRVMYNEQFF. CDR3 nucleotides: TGTGCCAGCAAATTAAGGAGGGTGATGTACAATGAGCAGTTCTTC.

CDR3: CASSTDTGKISYTF. CDR3 DNA sequence: TGTGCCAGCAGCACGGACACCGGCAAGATAAGCTACACCTTC. The V call is TRBV5-4, the J call TRBJ1-2; D might be TRBD1 (5 bases). Deletions cut 4 bases from V and 9 bases from J, with 19 bases between. CDR3 length equals 14 residues. CDR1 is SGHNT, CDR2 YYREEE, per germline (reference sequence).

The J gene is TRBJ2-2, the V gene TRBV19; D is unclear. V was trimmed by 2 bases and J by 3 bases, leaving 10 bases between them. Germline V gene data show CDR1 as LNHDA and CDR2 as SQIVND (reference sequence). CDR3 length equals 15 residues. The CDR3 region has the DNA TGTGCCAGTAGTATATTTTCGACCCACACCGGGGAGCTGTTTTTT. Its protein is CASSIFSTHTGELFF.

This clone occurred once. This chain joins TRBV11-2 and TRBJ1-3; 7 bases map to TRBD1. CDR1 and CDR2 from the germline V gene are SGHAT and FQNNGV. The CDR3 is 16 residues long. Unmatched junction bases numbered 7, after V lost 5 bases and J lost 0 bases. CDR3 region: CASSRSGQNSGNTIYF. The CDR3 nucleotides read TGTGCCAGCAGCCGATCGGGACAGAACTCTGGAAACACCATATATTTT.

The V gene is TRBV6-4, the J gene TRBJ1-5; a possible D gene is TRBD1 (5 bases). The CDR3 is 13 amino acids. In germline, CDR1 is MRHNA, CDR2 SNTAGT. V lost 6 bases and J lost 9, with 15 bases in between. CDR3 residues: CASRGREGRPQHF. The CDR3 bases are TGTGCCAGCAGAGGCAGGGAGGGAAGGCCCCAGCATTTT.

The gene calls are TRBV11-3 and TRBJ2-1; 8 nucleotides align to TRBD1. CDR1 is SGHNT and CDR2 is YENEEA in the germline V gene. The CDR3 has 14 residues. With V trimmed by 1 base and J by 10 bases, 6 bases remained unmatched. The CDR3 here is CASSLGQGAKEQFF. CDR3 DNA: TGTGCCAGCAGCTTAGGTCAGGGGGCGAAAGAGCAGTTCTTC.

This clone was detected only a few times. This chain uses TRBV6-5 with TRBJ1-2; D perhaps matches TRBD1 (5 bases). Between the trimmed V and J ends, which lost 6 bases and 4 bases, there was a span of 18 bases. Germline V lookup: CDR1 MNHEY, CDR2 SVGAGI. The CDR3 length is 15 residues. CDR3 nucleotides: TGTGCCAGCAGAAGCCGGGACTTAACTGTCTATGGCTACACCTTC. Protein product: CASRSRDLTVYGYTF.

This chain uses TRBV4-3 with TRBJ2-1; 7 nucleotides align to TRBD2. This CDR3 has 17 amino acids. J was trimmed by 1 base and V by 4 bases; bases with no gene match: 10. Germline V lookup: CDR1 LGHNA, CDR2 YSLEER. Written as DNA, the CDR3 is TGCGCCAGCAGCCCTAGACTAGCACGGGAATCCTACAATGAGCAGTTCTTC. It specifies CASSPRLARESYNEQFF.

The chain links TRBV7-6 to TRBJ1-1, with 11 bases matching TRBD1. From germline, CDR1 is SGHVS and CDR2 FNYEAQ. J gave up 6 bases and V 5 bases, and 5 bases lay outside the gene matches. This CDR3 has 14 amino acids. In DNA form, the CDR3 reads TGTGCCAGCAGCCCAGGGGACAGGGGGGCTGAAGCTTTCTTT. This codes for CASSPGDRGAEAFF.

This chain connects TRBV4-3 to TRBJ1-2, with D possibly TRBD1 on 5 matching bases. V was clipped by 0 bases and J by 0 bases, with 17 bases between them. Germline CDR1 is LGHNA and CDR2 is YSLEER. The CDR3 sequence is 18 residues long. The CDR3 DNA reads TGCGCCAGCAGCCAAGAACCCGTCGTCGGGACCGCTAACTATGGCTACACCTTC. This translates into CASSQEPVVGTANYGYTF.

The J gene is TRBJ2-2, the V gene TRBV5-1, with D uncertain. This CDR3 contains 14 residues. V gave up 0 bases and J gave up 7 bases, with 10 bases separating them. Germline assignment: CDR1 SGHRS and CDR2 YFSETQ. For the CDR3, the DNA is TGCGCCAGCAGCTTGGCTACGGGTAACGGGGAGCTGTTTTTT. Translation: CASSLATGNGELFF.

This sequence joins TRBV18 and TRBJ1-4; TRBD1 is a possible D gene (6 bases). Germline assignment: CDR1 KGHSH and CDR2 LQKENI. CDR3 size: 15 residues. Trimming left V 0 bases short and J 7 bases short, with 12 bases between. This CDR3 is CASSPPRGAAEKLFF. Written as DNA, the CDR3 is TGTGCCAGCTCACCACCAAGGGGGGCGGCTGAAAAACTGTTTTTT.

The gene calls are TRBV6-1 and TRBJ1-5; TRBD1 matches at 7 bases. CDR1 is MNHNS, CDR2 SASEGT, per germline. This CDR3 region has 15 residues. After removal of 4 bases from V and 7 bases from J, the junction contained 10 bases not matched to a gene. CDR3 coding DNA: TGTGCCAGCAGTGTCGAAGAACAGGGGTGGCAGCCCCAGCATTTT. Translated, it gives CASSVEEQGWQPQHF.

The chain combines TRBV2 with TRBJ2-7; D assignment may be TRBD1 or TRBD2 (5 bases each). This CDR3 region has 14 residues. With 3 bases removed from V and 9 bases from J, the gap between germline ends came to 18 bases. Looked up from germline, CDR1 is SNHLY and CDR2 is FYNNEI. The CDR3 here is CASSERGYPLGQYF. The DNA for the CDR3 is TGTGCCAGCAGTGAGAGGGGTTACCCACTTGGGCAGTACTTC.